This T cell receptor beta chain derives from a study of identifying expanded T cells in peripheral blood. General study findings and limits: Differentially abundant clones: 0.95 to 1.5 between replicates, 15 to 17 at around 15 days, 19 to 20 at four. Across healthy donors, higher total template counts meant significantly greater approximately two-week count variance.

No infections or other immune events were documented during collection. This CDR3 contains 12 residues. CDR1 is GTSNPN, CDR2 SVGIG, per germline (reference sequence). V lost 5 bases and J lost 12; bases outside the gene matches: 10. The method was immunoSEQ multiplex PCR; TCRdb's version includes in-frame clones alone and lacks a portion of them. The sample yields more than 75,000 clones, 88% seen once. The table lists this clone with a few counts. Its cognate antigen is unknown. The chain employs TRBV30 and TRBJ1-1, with TRBD1 matching 9 bases. What was sequenced was blood. This clonotype originated in a person aged 18-69 years in good health. This CDR3 is CAWELLTGGTFF. The DNA for the CDR3 is TGTGCCTGGGAACTCCTGACAGGGGGGACTTTCTTT.